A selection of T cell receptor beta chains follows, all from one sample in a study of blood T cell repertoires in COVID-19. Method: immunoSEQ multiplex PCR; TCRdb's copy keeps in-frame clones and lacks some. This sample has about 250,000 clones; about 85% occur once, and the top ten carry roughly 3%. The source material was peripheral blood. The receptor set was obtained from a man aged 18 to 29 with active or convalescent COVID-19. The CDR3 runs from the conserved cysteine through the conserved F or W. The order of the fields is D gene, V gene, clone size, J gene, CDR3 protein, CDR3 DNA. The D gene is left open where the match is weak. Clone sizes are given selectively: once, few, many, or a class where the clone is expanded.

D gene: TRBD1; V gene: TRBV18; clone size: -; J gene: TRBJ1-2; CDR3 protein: CASSPDREGYGYTF; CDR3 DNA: TGTGCCAGCTCTCCTGACAGGGAAGGCTACGGCTACACCTTC
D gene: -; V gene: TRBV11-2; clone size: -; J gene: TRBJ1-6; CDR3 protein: CASSHGQSDNSPLHF; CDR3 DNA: TGTGCCAGCAGCCACGGACAGTCTGATAATTCACCCCTCCACTTT
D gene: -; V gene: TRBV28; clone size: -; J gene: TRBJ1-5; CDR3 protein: CASSLWGPKAGQPQHF; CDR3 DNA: TGTGCCAGCAGTTTATGGGGACCTAAAGCGGGTCAGCCCCAGCATTTT
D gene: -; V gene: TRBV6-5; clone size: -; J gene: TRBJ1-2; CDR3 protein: CASSRTEHGYTF; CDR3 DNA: TGTGCCAGCAGCCGGACAGAACATGGCTACACCTTC
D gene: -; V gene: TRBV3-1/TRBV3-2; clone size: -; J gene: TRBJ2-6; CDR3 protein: CASSQDRGQISSGANVLTF; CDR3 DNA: TGTGCCAGCAGCCAAGATAGAGGGCAGATTTCCTCTGGGGCCAACGTCCTGACTTTC
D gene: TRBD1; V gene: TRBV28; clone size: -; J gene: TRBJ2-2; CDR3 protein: CASSNYDRGILFF; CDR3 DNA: TGTGCCAGCAGCAACTACGACAGGGGCATTCTGTTTTTT
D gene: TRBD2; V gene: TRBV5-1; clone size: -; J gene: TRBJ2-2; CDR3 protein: CASRTSGGFTGELFF; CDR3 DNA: TGCGCCAGCAGGACTAGCGGGGGGTTCACCGGGGAGCTGTTTTTT
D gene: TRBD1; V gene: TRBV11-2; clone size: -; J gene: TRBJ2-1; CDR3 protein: CASSLGQGNEQFF; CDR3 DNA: TGTGCCAGCAGCCTAGGACAGGGCAATGAGCAGTTCTTC
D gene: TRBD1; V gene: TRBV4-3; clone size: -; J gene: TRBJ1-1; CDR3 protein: CASSPSGTGETEAFF; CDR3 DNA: TGCGCCAGCAGCCCAAGTGGGACAGGGGAGACTGAAGCTTTCTTT
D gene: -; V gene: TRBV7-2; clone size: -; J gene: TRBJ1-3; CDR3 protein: CASSFGGNTIYF; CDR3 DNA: TGTGCCAGCAGCTTCGGGGGAAACACCATATATTTT
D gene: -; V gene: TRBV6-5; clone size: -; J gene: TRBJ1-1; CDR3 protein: CASRPSGLNTEAFF; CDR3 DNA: TGTGCCAGCAGACCGTCAGGGTTGAACACTGAAGCTTTCTTT
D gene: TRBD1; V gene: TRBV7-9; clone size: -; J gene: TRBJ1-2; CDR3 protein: CASSSATGGVGYTF; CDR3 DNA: TGTGCCAGCAGCTCAGCGACAGGGGGCGTAGGCTACACCTTC
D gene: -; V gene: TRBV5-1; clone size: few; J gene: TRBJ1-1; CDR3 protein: CASSVLGTFLGTEAFF; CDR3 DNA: TGCGCCAGCAGCGTACTCGGGACTTTTCTAGGCACTGAAGCTTTCTTT
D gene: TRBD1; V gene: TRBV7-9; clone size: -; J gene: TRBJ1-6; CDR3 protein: CASSFGQANNSPLHF; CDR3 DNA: TGTGCCAGCAGCTTCGGACAGGCAAATAATTCACCCCTCCACTTT
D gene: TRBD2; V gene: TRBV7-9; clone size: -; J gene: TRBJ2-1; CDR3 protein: CALLAGGPLLYNEQFF; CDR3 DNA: TGTGCCTTGCTAGCGGGAGGCCCCCTACTCTACAATGAGCAGTTCTTC
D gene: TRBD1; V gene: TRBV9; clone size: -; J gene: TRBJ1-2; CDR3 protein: CASSSHVGAGGYYGYTF; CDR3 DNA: TGTGCCAGCAGCAGCCACGTCGGTGCAGGGGGCTACTATGGCTACACCTTC
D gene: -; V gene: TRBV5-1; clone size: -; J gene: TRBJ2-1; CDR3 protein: CASSLSRAPLGNEQFF; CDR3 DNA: TGCGCCAGCAGCTTGAGCCGAGCGCCGTTGGGCAATGAGCAGTTCTTC
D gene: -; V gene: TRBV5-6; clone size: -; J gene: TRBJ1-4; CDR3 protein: CASSFMGGPTNEKLFF; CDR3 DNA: TGTGCCAGCAGCTTTATGGGGGGGCCAACTAATGAAAAACTGTTTTTT
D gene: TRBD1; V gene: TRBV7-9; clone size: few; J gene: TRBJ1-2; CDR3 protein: CASSLSTGGNYGYTF; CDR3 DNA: TGTGCCAGCAGCTTGTCGACAGGGGGCAACTATGGCTACACCTTC
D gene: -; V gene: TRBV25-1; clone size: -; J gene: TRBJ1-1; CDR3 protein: CASSESGIEAFF; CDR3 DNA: TGTGCCAGCAGTGAGTCCGGGATTGAAGCTTTCTTT
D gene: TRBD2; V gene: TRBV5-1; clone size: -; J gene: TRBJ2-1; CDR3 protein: CASSWPGTSGSNEQFF; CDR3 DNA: TGCGCCAGCAGCTGGCCCGGGACTAGCGGGAGCAATGAGCAGTTCTTC
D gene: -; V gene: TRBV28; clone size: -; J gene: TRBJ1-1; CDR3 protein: CASSSGKAFF; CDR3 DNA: TGTGCCAGCAGTTCAGGAAAAGCTTTCTTT
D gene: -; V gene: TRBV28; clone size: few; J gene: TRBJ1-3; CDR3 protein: CASSPVTVVNSGNTIYF; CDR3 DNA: TGTGCCAGCAGTCCAGTGACAGTTGTGAACTCTGGAAACACCATATATTTT